This T cell receptor beta chain came from a study of T cells in Graves' hyperthyroidism and ophthalmopathy. Study findings and constraints: Ophthalmopathy got predicted by the model a median about 6.5 months before its onset. Most thyroid clonotypes expanded above 0.001 were also detected in blood.

Of note for this clonotype: Its antigen is undetermined.

The investigators amplified TCR beta CDR3 regions from RNA transcripts. During a first-round RT-PCR of the TCR CDR3, the HTBI primer set was used. TCRdb re-derived calls from the multiplex PCR reads in MiXCR, one entry per CDR3 protein. Of approximately 490,000 distinct CDR3 sequences in the sample, under 25% are singletons; the top ten hold approximately 54%. After removal of 5 bases from V and 0 bases from J, the junction contained 4 bases not matched to a gene. Germline V gene data show CDR1 as LNHDA and CDR2 as SQIVND (reference sequence). This CDR3 region has 16 residues. Under 3 months was the duration of disease in ophthalmopathy patients, who also had a Clinical Activity Score of at least 3 and a NOSPECS grade of at least 4. Researchers barred patients who had uncontrolled infection, other autoimmune disease, pregnancy or lactation.

The TCR comes from a woman between 65 and 79 years old with Graves' ophthalmopathy. V usage is TRBV19 and J usage is TRBJ2-3; TRBD2 matches 11 bases. The sample consisted of blood. CDR3 coding DNA: TGTGCCAGTAGTCAAACTAGCGGGGGTAGCACAGATACGCAGTATTTT. Protein product: CASSQTSGGSTDTQYF. Looking up the rest from reference TRBV19 and TRBJ2-3 gives the full variable domain: DGGITQSPKYLFRKEGQNVTLSCEQNLNHDAMYWYRQDPGQGLRLIYYSQIVNDFQKGDIAEGYSVSREKKESFPLTVTSAQKNPTAFYLCASSQTSGGSTDTQYFGPGTRLTVL.